This TCR beta chain originates from a study of T cell repertoires in cytomegalovirus infection. For the study at large: CMV infection together with matching HLA type was indicated by public TCR beta signatures.

Trimming pared 8 bases from V and 1 base from J, leaving 15 bases between. CDR3 length equals 14 residues. Germline V gene lookup returns CDR1 MNHNY and CDR2 SVGAGI (reference sequence). TCRdb passed the reads through MiXCR, listing each CDR3 protein once. The sample yields almost 550,000 distinct CDR3 sequences, about 15% seen once. Overall study findings and caveats: Cumulative frequency (of public TCR beta family members) identified carriers of CMV plus the relevant HLA. In two of eight donors, the top clonotype was HLA-C-restricted CMV-specific.

Only a few counts were recorded for this clonotype. Its antigen is still unknown. This TCR derives from a human donor in good health (CMV status not recorded). Some clones in this sample may be carry-over from other donors' samples. The sequenced material came from CD8+ T cells from PBMCs. The chain joins TRBV6-6 to TRBJ2-7; TRBD2 is a possible D gene (6 bases). The CDR3: CASRSAGLSYEQYF. In DNA form, the CDR3 reads TGTGCCAGCCGTTCGGCTGGACTATCCTACGAGCAGTACTTC.